Here is one TCR beta chain with its context. Its antigen target is currently unknown. Base qualities are not provided; no much larger clone lies one nucleotide away. These data belong to a study of T cell clones after liver transplantation (dated by TCRdb to about 2019). Concerning the study at large: The samples were obtained from ITN030ST, a randomized trial that attempted immunosuppression withdrawal within 2 years after liver transplantation. The study cohort included 8 liver transplant recipients, of whom 3 were classified as tolerant and 5 as non-tolerant. Blood samples were collected pre-transplant, pre-randomization before withdrawal, and post-randomization after either full withdrawal or failed withdrawal. As an antigen-independent comparator for the donor-reactive sequences, third party-reactive TCRbeta sequences from pre-transplant MLRs were identified as well. Three of the eight recipients were HCV-positive; the others were transplanted for non-autoimmune, non-viral indications. Donor-reactive T cell clones were identified by TCRbeta sequencing after a pre-transplant mixed lymphocyte reaction and then tracked in post-transplant blood. The subjects received no induction therapy and were kept on standard immunosuppression until randomization at 12-24 months post-transplant. Tolerance meant complete immunosuppression withdrawal for at least one year without liver enzymes rising beyond twice the upper limit of normal.

High-throughput TCRbeta CDR3 sequencing of frozen genomic DNA was performed by immunoSEQ, with PCR amplification, mapping, bias correction and internal controls included. The paper's processing steps were these. Productive rearrangements were retained, and unique TCRbeta sequences were defined by the CDR3 nucleotide sequence together with the V and J gene. For classification of a sequence as donor-reactive, at least 5-fold expansion in CFSE-low cells relative to unstimulated pre-transplant cells and a frequency of at least 0.01% were required. Minimum frequency thresholds were set for each subject based on the unstimulated sample with the lowest template count, ensuring at least 90% detection power. Jensen-Shannon divergence between the top 1000 TCRbeta sequences post- versus pre-transplant served as the measure of repertoire turnover. Two-sided Fisher's exact tests were used to test for changes in the detection of donor-reactive sequences. In its TCRdb copy, this immuneACCESS table keeps in-frame sequences only and misses some clones. Where compared with another copy, unresolved V genes explain less than half of these, and the others have no known cause. D and trimming were read from the DNA, whereas the V and J calls and clone size are those reported in that table. The sample records 77,000 or so clones, about four fifths of which are singletons. The top ten clonotypes cover 0.79% of the sample.

The CDR3 starts with the cysteine, ends with the phenylalanine, and has 13 residues. The only DNA kept is the CDR3, 39 bases in frame from the first base. V is clipped by 0 bases and J by 5 bases, and the sequence between their germline boundaries is 8 bases long. The germline V gene yields LGHNA for CDR1 and YNFKEQ for CDR2. Thawed unstimulated PBMCs were stained for CD3, CD4 and CD8 and FACS-sorted into CD3+CD4+ and CD3+CD8+ populations. All 8 studied subjects were randomized to immunosuppression withdrawal. The Qiagen DNeasy Blood and Tissue Kit was used to isolate genomic DNA. General conclusions and limits of the study: Since no allograft tissue specimens were available, donor-reactive T cells may have migrated into the graft instead of being deleted. A greater decline was seen for donor-reactive sequences than for third party-reactive sequences, suggesting partial antigen-specific deletion unrelated to withdrawal success. In a couple of subjects, low numbers of available donor cells limited the measurable donor-reactive repertoire. When repertoire turnover was taken into account, detection of donor-reactive sequences was significantly reduced in 7 of 8 subjects for CD4 and in 8 of 8 subjects for CD8. Circulating donor-reactive CD4 TCRbeta sequences fell significantly post-transplant in most of the 8 subjects, irrespective of tolerance or HCV status. Conclusions were preliminary, limited by small, heterogeneous patient numbers and non-standardized post-transplant time points.

This TCR came from a human patient who received a liver transplant. After a transplant, the graft donor may have provided part of the T cells. The material was CD4+ T cells from blood, obtained 12 months after liver transplant. The chain employs TRBV4-2 and TRBJ2-7; the D gene is perhaps TRBD2, from 6 matching bases. The nucleotides are TGTGCCAGCAGCCAAGATCCGGGGGACGAGCAGTACTTC. It encodes CASSQDPGDEQYF.